A single sample is the source of the 20 T cell receptor beta chains below, sequenced in a study of blood T cells in healthy people across ages. A J-beta primer mix and a sample-barcoded 5' primer were used in a second PCR of about 6 to 12 cycles. In TCRdb, the 5' RACE reads were re-called with MiXCR into one record per CDR3 protein. The top ten hold around 4% of the sample, which has some 1.5 million distinct CDR3 sequences, approximately 43% seen once. The sequenced sample was blood. The receptors were gathered from a woman between 18 and 29 years old in good health.

Concerning this clonotype: Germline and junction disagree at one end, which may indicate a read error. This chain joins TRBV27 and TRBJ2-7, with a weak D call TRBD1 (6 bases). Germline values: CDR1 MNHEY, CDR2 SMNVEV (reference sequence). This CDR3 spans 17 amino acids. The DNA for the CDR3 is TGTGCCAGCAGTTTAAGGGTAACACAGGGCGGTTCCTACGGGCAGTACTTC. This gives the protein CASSLRVTQGGSYGQYF.

The table lists this clonotype with a few counts. The chain couples TRBV6-2 or TRBV6-3 to TRBJ2-7; 8 bases are shared with TRBD1. The J call could be wrong; TRBJ2-5 is a better fit for the DNA end. The CDR3 totals 15 residues. The V gene's germline CDR1 is MNHEY and CDR2 SVGEGT. CDR3 bases: TGTGCCAGCAGTTACGGTACAGGGGGTTTAGAGACCCAGTACTTC. Protein: CASSYGTGGLETQYF.

This clonotype was observed a few times. The rearrangement uses TRBV2 and TRBJ1-2; D unclear. The CDR3 sequence is 14 residues long. Germline CDR1 is SNHLY and CDR2 is FYNNEI. Trimming removed 11 bases at V and 2 bases at J, with 18 bases between. The CDR3 nucleotides read TGTGCCGCGCTCCTCTTACTCGGAAACTATGGCTACACCTTC. Its protein is CAALLLLGNYGYTF.

This rearrangement joins TRBV6-2 or TRBV6-3 to TRBJ2-3; TRBD2 matches 10 bases. The CDR3 runs to 16 residues. The V gene's germline CDR1 is MNHEY and CDR2 SVGEGT. Trimming at V came to 6 bases and at J to 4 bases, leaving 10 bases not matched to a gene. CDR3 residues: CASSPGLARDADTQYF. CDR3 nucleotide sequence: TGTGCCAGCAGCCCGGGACTAGCGCGTGACGCAGATACGCAGTATTTT.

The CDR3 sequence is CASADRRTYEQYF. CDR3 bases: TGTGCCAGCGCGGACAGGAGGACCTACGAGCAGTACTTC. The chain employs TRBV6-1 and TRBJ2-4; 7 positions match TRBD1. The J call could be wrong; TRBJ2-7 is a better fit for the DNA end. The CDR3 consists of 13 residues. Germline V lookup: CDR1 MNHNS, CDR2 SASEGT.

This chain uses TRBV4-2 with TRBJ2-3; TRBD2 might be the D (5 bases). The CDR3 covers 17 residues. Trimming removed 0 bases from V and 4 bases from J, with 17 bases in between. Germline V CDR1 and CDR2: LGHNA, YNFKEQ. The CDR3 DNA reads as TGTGCCAGCAGCCAAGATAGTAAGGCGGGCACACCAGATACGCAGTATTTT. Translated, it gives CASSQDSKAGTPDTQYF.

The CDR3: CASSPYRGPSTDTQYF. CDR3 bases: TGTGCCAGCAGCCCTTACAGGGGCCCCAGCACAGATACGCAGTATTTT. V and J are TRBV3-1 and TRBJ2-3; 7 positions match TRBD1. The V and J ends lost 4 bases and 0 bases, in that order; junction bases with no gene match: 7. Germline values: CDR1 LGHDT, CDR2 YNNKEL (reference sequence). This CDR3 is 16 amino acids long.

This chain connects TRBV20-1 to TRBJ2-7; TRBD2 matches at 12 bases. J was trimmed by 0 bases and V by 1 base; bases with no gene match: 1. The germline V gene encodes CDR1 DFQATT and CDR2 SNEGSKA (reference sequence). This CDR3 comprises 15 residues. The CDR3 region is CSARGLAGASYEQYF. In DNA form, the CDR3 reads TGCAGTGCTAGAGGACTAGCGGGGGCCTCCTACGAGCAGTACTTC.

The chain carries TRBV20-1 and TRBJ2-3, with TRBD2 matching 8 bases. Germline V gives CDR1 DFQATT, CDR2 SNEGSKA (reference sequence). The junction had 13 bases not matched to a gene; V was cut back by 3 bases and J by 2 bases. This CDR3 spans 17 amino acids. The CDR3 region is CSASIPPGLGLTDTQYF. As DNA, the CDR3 is TGCAGTGCTAGTATCCCCCCGGGACTAGGCCTCACAGATACGCAGTATTTT.

V is TRBV24-1 and J is TRBJ2-5; 13 bases line up with TRBD2. CDR1 is KGHDR and CDR2 is SFDVKD in the germline V gene. The CDR3 consists of 17 residues. V lost 3 bases, J lost 11 bases, and 14 bases stayed unmatched. DNA of the CDR3: TGTGCCACCAGTGATGTGACTAGCGGGAGGAGGGTCAATGAGCAGTACTTC. Protein sequence: CATSDVTSGRRVNEQYF.

This clonotype was found once. The V gene is TRBV7-2, the J gene TRBJ1-2; D gene uncertain. V lost 5 bases and J lost 5, with 12 bases in between. In germline, CDR1 is SGHTA, CDR2 FQGNSA. This CDR3 has 13 residues. CDR3 coding DNA: TGTGCCAGCAGCCCAGAAGGCTCTTATGGCTACACCTTC. Amino acids: CASSPEGSYGYTF.

V and J are TRBV10-2 and TRBJ2-1, with TRBD2 matching 14 bases. V shed 7 bases, J shed 6 bases, and the junction held 11 bases outside the gene matches. Germline V gene sequence: CDR1 WSHSY, CDR2 SAAADI. The length of the CDR3 is 17 residues. The CDR3 nucleotides read TGCGCCAGCAAGCCGGGACTAGCGGGGGCGGACTCCAATGAGCAGTTCTTC. Its translation: CASKPGLAGADSNEQFF.

CDR3 bases: TGTGCCAGCAGCTTAGGTAGCGGGGGTAGCTATGAGCAGTTCTTC. Encoded protein: CASSLGSGGSYEQFF. V gene TRBV7-6 combines with J gene TRBJ2-1; TRBD2 agrees at 9 bases. Trimming at V came to 1 base and at J to 8 bases, leaving 6 bases not matched to a gene. CDR1 and CDR2 (germline): SGHVS, FNYEAQ. This CDR3 spans 15 amino acids.

The gene calls are TRBV28 and TRBJ2-3; the match to TRBD1 covers 11 bases. There are 16 residues in the CDR3. Losses at the gene ends were 6 bases for V and 4 bases for J; bases not matched to a gene: 9. The germline V gene encodes CDR1 MDHEN and CDR2 SYDVKM. The chain's CDR3 is CASRQGTGGKSDTQYF. The CDR3 nucleotides read TGTGCCAGCAGGCAGGGGACAGGGGGAAAGTCAGATACGCAGTATTTT.

This clonotype was seen more than once but under ten times. The chain has TRBV20-1 and TRBJ1-6, with 11 positions matching TRBD1. In germline, CDR1 is DFQATT, CDR2 SNEGSKA (reference sequence). V was pared by 7 bases and J by 8 bases, with 10 bases of the junction left unmatched. The CDR3 totals 15 residues. CDR3: CSGRRTGGQDSPLHF. CDR3 in DNA: TGCAGTGGACGGAGGACAGGGGGCCAGGATTCACCCCTCCACTTT.

This rearrangement joins TRBV2 to TRBJ2-3; maybe TRBD2 (7 bases). In germline, CDR1 is SNHLY, CDR2 FYNNEI. Trimming took 2 bases from V and 0 from J, leaving 12 bases between them. The CDR3 runs to 16 residues. The CDR3 sequence is CASSERRGPSTDTQYF. CDR3 DNA: TGTGCCAGCAGTGAACGGCGGGGGCCCAGCACAGATACGCAGTATTTT.

This clonotype has a handful of counts. The rearrangement uses TRBV7-2 and TRBJ1-2, with TRBD1 matching 8 bases. This CDR3 has 14 amino acids. Germline-derived CDR1 and CDR2 are SGHTA and FQGNSA. J lost 4 bases, V lost 8 bases, and 9 bases had no gene match. The CDR3 DNA reads TGTGCCAGCTCACCACCGGACAGGGTCTATGGCTACACCTTC. This encodes CASSPPDRVYGYTF.

This chain uses TRBV12-3 or TRBV12-4 with TRBJ2-5; 8 bases agree with TRBD1. The ends lost 9 bases at V and 11 bases at J; junction bases unmatched: 8. This CDR3 is 11 amino acids long. The CDR3 coding sequence is TGTGCCAGGGAACAGGGGGATGAGCAGTACTTC. Translated, it gives CAREQGDEQYF.

The rearrangement uses TRBV6-2 or TRBV6-3 and TRBJ2-2, with TRBD1 identical over 9 bases. With V trimmed by 2 bases and J by 7 bases, 2 bases remained unmatched. Germline CDR1 and CDR2: MNHEY and SVGEGT. The CDR3 is 14 residues long. The CDR3 coding sequence is TGTGCCAGCAGTTACGGGACAGGGATCGGGGAGCTGTTTTTT. The encoded protein is CASSYGTGIGELFF.

This clonotype has more than one count but fewer than ten. The V and J genes are TRBV9 and TRBJ2-2, with D hard to call. V was trimmed by 0 bases and J by 4 bases, leaving 4 bases between them. In germline, CDR1 is SGDLS, CDR2 YYNGEE. This CDR3 comprises 13 residues. CDR3 sequence (DNA): TGTGCCAGCAGCGTAGTACCCACCGGGGAGCTGTTTTTT. Translation: CASSVVPTGELFF.